The clone carrying this TCR beta chain was detected once. The record originates from a study of blood T cell repertoires in COVID-19. Study as a whole: Acute and convalescent COVID-19 samples came from the United States, Italy and Spain. PBMCs, B-cell-depleted T cells, or T cells were the source of the cDNA or gDNA that made up the material.

In germline, CDR1 is SGHVS, CDR2 FNYEAQ. The CDR3 runs 15 residues. The junction had 7 bases not matched to a gene; V was cut back by 5 bases and J by 1 base. Measured with immunoSEQ multiplex PCR; TCRdb has only the in-frame clones, and not every one. The table has 200,000 to 250,000 clones, about 87% seen once. In Seattle, patients joined the study during active infection and were tracked longitudinally. V and J are TRBV7-6 and TRBJ2-5; 7 nucleotides line up with TRBD1. The sequence derives from a man aged 25 to 40 with COVID-19, enrolled during active disease. The sample was peripheral blood. The CDR3 sequence: CASSLMTGSQETQYF. CDR3 coding DNA: TGTGCCAGCAGCCTAATGACAGGGTCCCAAGAGACCCAGTACTTC.